This is a list of T cell receptor beta chains from one sample in a study of cytomegalovirus exposure and HLA in healthy donors. The assay was immunoSEQ multiplex PCR, and TCRdb's table has in-frame clones only and misses some. Counted here are about 140,000 clones, about 68% occurring once; the ten biggest clones make up over 1.5%. Source material: PBMCs. The receptors here all came from a human donor in good health. Each CDR3 is given without its conserved first and last residue.

ASSDRQGSLPMNTEAF,TRBV5-4,TRBJ1-1
ASRLAASTDTQY,TRBV6-1,TRBJ2-3
ASSMDIYKNIQY,TRBV19,TRBJ2-4
ASSLGTSSGRYEQY,TRBV5-6,TRBJ2-7
ASSSGTEAYEQY,TRBV28,TRBJ2-7
ASSQDYLPAGGAF,TRBV4-1,TRBJ1-1
ASSFGGTGYYEQY,TRBV25-1,TRBJ2-7
ASSDGTDPSYTGTSSTRQY,TRBV9,TRBJ2-7
ASKKRTSGVSYEQY,TRBV28,TRBJ2-7
ASSSRDKELF,TRBV11-3,TRBJ1-4
ASSLGGTGMNTEAF,TRBV5-4,TRBJ1-1
ASTFRGTLSNQPQH,TRBV19,TRBJ1-5
ASRGPVGSAGNTEAF,TRBV28,TRBJ1-1
ASSQVDRTYEQY,TRBV14,TRBJ2-7
ASRGQANTEAF,TRBV7-9,TRBJ1-1
ASSEDRGSYNEQF,TRBV2,TRBJ2-1
ASSLTGGPHQPQH,TRBV5-5,TRBJ1-5
ASSKTVFDEQF,TRBV19,TRBJ2-1
ASSFTSGTDTQY,TRBV28,TRBJ2-3
ASSGNTGLETQY,TRBV2,TRBJ2-5
ATTPRGSGNTIY,TRBV6-6,TRBJ1-3
ASSEADRPPPYEQY,TRBV6-1,TRBJ2-7
ASSSRNEQF,TRBV7-6,TRBJ2-1
ASSFGSPLLNEQF,TRBV7-2,TRBJ2-1
ASSLALDSRIQY,TRBV5-6,TRBJ2-4
ASSIRREDKETQY,TRBV19,TRBJ2-5
ASSRDIYEQY,TRBV18,TRBJ2-7
ASSPTENYGYT,TRBV6-5,TRBJ1-2
ASSLMGQPTGELF,TRBV7-3,TRBJ2-2
SVEDRNRGNEQF,TRBV29-1,TRBJ2-1
ASSLLVSSTDTQY,TRBV9,TRBJ2-3
ADTQGFAGNTIY,TRBV5-8,TRBJ1-3
ASSRGALAGGPVEQY,TRBV5-1,TRBJ2-7
ASSFSLVAGVAADTQY,TRBV5-8,TRBJ2-3
ASSLSRTTEAF,TRBV28,TRBJ1-1
ASSLALGVNEKLF,TRBV5-1,TRBJ1-4
ASSPPSRQETQY,TRBV18,TRBJ2-5
ASRRGGSSYEQY,TRBV19,TRBJ2-7
ASKRDIFEGAF,TRBV10-1,TRBJ1-1
ASSTGTGNYEQY,TRBV11-3,TRBJ2-7
ASSLERDYSNQPQH,TRBV28,TRBJ1-5
ATSPRTSETYEQY,TRBV15,TRBJ2-7
APPAQRYEQY,TRBV11-1,TRBJ2-7